The T cell receptor beta chain under discussion was sequenced for a study of radiotherapy plus CTLA-4 blockade in lung cancer. J gave up 4 bases and V 0 bases, and 0 bases lay outside the gene matches. Germline CDR1 and CDR2: GTSNPN and SVGIG (reference sequence). This CDR3 spans 13 amino acids. This clone was seen a single time. Here immunoSEQ multiplex PCR was the method, and the copy in TCRdb shows in-frame clones only, minus some. The data show about 49,000 clones, 70% to 90% seen once. Sequencing used peripheral blood, obtained from a patient treated with radiotherapy plus ipilimumab. The clonotype comes from a human donor with non-small cell lung cancer whose response to radiotherapy plus ipilimumab could not be evaluated. The chain has TRBV30 and TRBJ2-3; 8 bases line up with TRBD2. CDR3 sequence reads: CAWSVGRADTQYF. The CDR3, as DNA: TGTGCCTGGAGTGTCGGGAGGGCAGATACGCAGTATTTT.